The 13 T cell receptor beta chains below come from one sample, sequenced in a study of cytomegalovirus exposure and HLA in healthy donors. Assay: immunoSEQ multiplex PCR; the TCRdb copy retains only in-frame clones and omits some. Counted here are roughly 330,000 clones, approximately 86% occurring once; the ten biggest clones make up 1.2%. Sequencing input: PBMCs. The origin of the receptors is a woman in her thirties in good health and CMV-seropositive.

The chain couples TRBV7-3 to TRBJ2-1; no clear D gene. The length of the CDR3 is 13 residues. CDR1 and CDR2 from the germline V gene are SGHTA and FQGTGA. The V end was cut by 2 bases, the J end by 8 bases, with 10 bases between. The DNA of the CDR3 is TGTGCCAGCAGCTTATACTTATCGCATGAGCAGTTCTTC. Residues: CASSLYLSHEQFF.

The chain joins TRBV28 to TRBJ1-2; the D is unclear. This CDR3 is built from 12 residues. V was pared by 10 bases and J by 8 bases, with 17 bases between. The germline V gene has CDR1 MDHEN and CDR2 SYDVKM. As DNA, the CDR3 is TGTGCCATCCCCCGTGGGCAATCCGGCTACACCTTC. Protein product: CAIPRGQSGYTF.

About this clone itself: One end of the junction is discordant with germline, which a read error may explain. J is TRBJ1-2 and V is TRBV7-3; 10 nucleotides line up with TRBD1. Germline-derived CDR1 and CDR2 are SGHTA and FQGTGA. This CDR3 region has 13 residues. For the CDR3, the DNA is TGTGCCAGCAGCTCCTGGACAGGGGGGGCCTTCCACTTC. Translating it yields CASSSWTGGAFHF.

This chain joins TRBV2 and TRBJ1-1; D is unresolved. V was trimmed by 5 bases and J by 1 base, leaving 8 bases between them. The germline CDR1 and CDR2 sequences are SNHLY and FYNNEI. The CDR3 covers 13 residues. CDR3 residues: CASSPVENTEAFF. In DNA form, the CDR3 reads TGTGCCAGCAGTCCTGTAGAGAACACTGAAGCTTTCTTT.

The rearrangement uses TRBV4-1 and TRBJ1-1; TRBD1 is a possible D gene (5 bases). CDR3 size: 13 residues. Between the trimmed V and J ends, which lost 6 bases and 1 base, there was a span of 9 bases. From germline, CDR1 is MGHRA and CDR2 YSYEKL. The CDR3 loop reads CASRSQGNTEAFF. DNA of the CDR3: TGCGCCAGCAGAAGCCAGGGGAACACTGAAGCTTTCTTT.

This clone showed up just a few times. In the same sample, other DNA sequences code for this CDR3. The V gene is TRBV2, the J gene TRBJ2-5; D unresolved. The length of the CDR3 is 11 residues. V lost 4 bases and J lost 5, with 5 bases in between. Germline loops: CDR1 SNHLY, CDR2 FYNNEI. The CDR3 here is CASSGRETQYF. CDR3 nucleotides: TGTGCCAGCAGTGGAAGGGAGACCCAGTACTTC.

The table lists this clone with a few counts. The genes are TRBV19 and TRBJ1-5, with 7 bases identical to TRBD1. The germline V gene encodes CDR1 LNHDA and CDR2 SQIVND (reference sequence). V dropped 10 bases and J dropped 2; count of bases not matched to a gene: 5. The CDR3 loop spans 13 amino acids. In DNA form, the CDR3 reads TGTGCCACCACAGGGGCGGGCAATCAGCCCCAGCATTTT. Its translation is CATTGAGNQPQHF.

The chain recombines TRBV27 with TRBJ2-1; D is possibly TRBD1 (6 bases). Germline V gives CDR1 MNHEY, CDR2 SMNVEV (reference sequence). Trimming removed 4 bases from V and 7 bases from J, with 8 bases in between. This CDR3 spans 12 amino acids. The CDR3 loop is CASSSRGNEQFF. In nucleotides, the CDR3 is TGTGCCAGCAGTTCTAGGGGGAATGAGCAGTTCTTC.

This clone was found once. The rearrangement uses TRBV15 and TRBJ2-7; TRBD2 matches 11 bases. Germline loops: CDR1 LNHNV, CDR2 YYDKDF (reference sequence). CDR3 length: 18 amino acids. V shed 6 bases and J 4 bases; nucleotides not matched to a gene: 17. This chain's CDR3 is CATSNDQLPGLAVYEQYF. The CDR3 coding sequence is TGTGCCACCAGTAACGACCAATTACCGGGACTAGCGGTGTACGAGCAGTACTTC.

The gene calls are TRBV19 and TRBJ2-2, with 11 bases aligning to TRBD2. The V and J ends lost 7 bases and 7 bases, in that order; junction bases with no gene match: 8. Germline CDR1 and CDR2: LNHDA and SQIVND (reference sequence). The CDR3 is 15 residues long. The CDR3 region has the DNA TGTGCCAGTAAAACTAGCGGGAGAGTAGTCGGGGAGCTGTTTTTT. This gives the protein CASKTSGRVVGELFF.

The chain's CDR3 is CAWRMDRPSYNEQFF. The CDR3 region has the DNA TGTGCCTGGAGAATGGACAGGCCTTCCTACAATGAGCAGTTCTTC. V and J are TRBV30 and TRBJ2-1; 7 nucleotides line up with TRBD1. The ends lost 3 bases at V and 1 base at J; junction bases unmatched: 6. The V gene's germline CDR1 is GTSNPN and CDR2 SVGIG (reference sequence). This CDR3 is 15 amino acids long.

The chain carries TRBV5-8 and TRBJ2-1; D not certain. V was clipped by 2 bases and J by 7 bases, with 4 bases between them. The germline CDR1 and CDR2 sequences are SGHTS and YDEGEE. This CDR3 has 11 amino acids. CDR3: CASSFLNEQFF. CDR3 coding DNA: TGTGCCAGCAGCTTCTTAAATGAGCAGTTCTTC. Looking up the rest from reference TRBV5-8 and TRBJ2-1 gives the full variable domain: EAGVTQSPTHLIKTRGQQATLRCSPISGHTSVYWYQQALGLGLQFLLWYDEGEERNRGNFPPRFSGRQFPNYSSELNVNALELEDSALYLCASSFLNEQFFGPGTRLTVL.

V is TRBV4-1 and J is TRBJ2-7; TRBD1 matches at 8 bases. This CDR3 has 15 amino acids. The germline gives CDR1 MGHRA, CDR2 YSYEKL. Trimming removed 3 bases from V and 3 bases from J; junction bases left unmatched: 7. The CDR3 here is CASSHPDREHYEQYF. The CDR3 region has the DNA TGCGCCAGCAGCCATCCGGACAGGGAGCACTACGAGCAGTACTTC.